This T cell receptor (beta chain) was recovered during a study of circulating CD8 cells and anti-PD-1 response in melanoma. General observations from the study: No tumor material was available, so peptide assays assessed reactivity. Under 7.5% of TRB clonotypes were shared between subsets at M1.

This clonotype is deemed large. Its antigen is as yet unknown. Live CD3+CD8+TCRalphabeta+ cells were sorted into four subsets by PD-1 and/or TIGIT. V dropped 5 bases and J dropped 6; count of bases not matched to a gene: 13. This CDR3 is 15 amino acids long. The germline V gene encodes CDR1 SGHTA and CDR2 FQGNSA. The QIAseq Immune Repertoire TCR panel built the libraries from roughly 15 ng of total RNA. TCRdb fed the reads into MiXCR, producing one record per CDR3 protein. The table records about 280 distinct CDR3 sequences, more than 8.5% of them present only once. The chain recombines TRBV7-2 with TRBJ2-7, with 7 positions matching TRBD2. The sequence was collected from a human donor with melanoma. The input for sequencing was CD8+ T cells from PBMCs, taken at baseline or after one month of anti-PD-1 therapy (not recorded which). DNA for the CDR3: TGTGCCAGCAGCCAGGACTACGGACTAGGAGGCGAGCAGTACTTC. This translates into CASSQDYGLGGEQYF.